The table lists the clone carrying this TCR beta chain with a count of one. The data were obtained in a study of blood T cell repertoires in COVID-19. Study summary: Sites across the United States, Italy and Spain contributed samples from acute and convalescent COVID-19. From T cells, B-cell-depleted T cells, or PBMCs came the material, which was cDNA or gDNA.

Under the authors' procedure: Reference gene primer amplification yielded estimated nucleated cell counts. Only in-frame clones appear in the TCRdb table, and some are missing; sequencing was by immunoSEQ multiplex PCR. V, J and clone size are those of that table, while D and trimming were read from the DNA. The data contain over 100,000 clones, over 60% of them singletons. The sequencing input was peripheral blood. This TCR came from a woman over 75 with acute or convalescent COVID-19.

This CDR3 reads CASSTVDRYEQYF. The CDR3 DNA reads TGTGCCAGTAGTACCGTGGACAGGTACGAGCAGTACTTC. The chain employs TRBV19 and TRBJ2-7; TRBD1 matches at 7 bases. In germline, CDR1 is LNHDA, CDR2 SQIVND (reference sequence). The CDR3 is 13 amino acids. The J segment lost 4 bases and the V segment lost 4 bases, leaving 4 bases of the junction unmatched.